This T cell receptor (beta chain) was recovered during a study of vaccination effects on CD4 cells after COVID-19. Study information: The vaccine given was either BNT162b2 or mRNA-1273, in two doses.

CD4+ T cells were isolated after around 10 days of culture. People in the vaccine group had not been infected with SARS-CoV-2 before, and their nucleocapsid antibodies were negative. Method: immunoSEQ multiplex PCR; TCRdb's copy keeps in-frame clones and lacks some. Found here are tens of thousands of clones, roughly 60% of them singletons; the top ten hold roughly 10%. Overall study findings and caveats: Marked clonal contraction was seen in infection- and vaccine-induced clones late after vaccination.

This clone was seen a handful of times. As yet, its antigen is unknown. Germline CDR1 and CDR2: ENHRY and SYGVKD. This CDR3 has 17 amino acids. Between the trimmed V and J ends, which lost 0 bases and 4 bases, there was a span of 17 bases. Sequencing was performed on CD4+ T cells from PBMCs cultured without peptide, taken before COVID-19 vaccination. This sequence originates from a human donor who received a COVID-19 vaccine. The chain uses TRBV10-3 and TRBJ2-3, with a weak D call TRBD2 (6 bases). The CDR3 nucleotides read TGTGCCATCAGTGAGTCGAGAGGCGGGGTGGGAGCAGATACGCAGTATTTT. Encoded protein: CAISESRGGVGADTQYF.